The rows below give T cell receptor beta chains drawn from one sample of a study of blood T cell repertoires in COVID-19. Sequencing was performed with immunoSEQ multiplex PCR; in TCRdb, only in-frame clones are kept and a portion is missing. This sample has about 230,000 clones; about 80% occur once, and the top ten carry approximately 4.8%. The sample taken for sequencing was peripheral blood. These receptors all stem from a man aged 45-60 years with active or convalescent COVID-19. CDR3s include the opening cysteine and the closing phenylalanine or tryptophan. The order of the fields is clone size, J gene, D gene, V gene, CDR3 DNA, CDR3 protein. D genes are given only for firm matches. Part of the rows lack a size; the others show once, few, many or a class for expanded clones.

>NA|TRBJ2-3|NA|TRBV4-1
TGCGCCAGCAGCCACCTTGGGCATAGCACAGATACGCAGTATTTT
CASSHLGHSTDTQYF
>NA|TRBJ2-3|TRBD2|TRBV6-1
TGTGCCAGCAGTGCAAGGTCGGGGGGTTGGGCAGATACGCAGTATTTT
CASSARSGGWADTQYF
>once|TRBJ1-1|NA|TRBV29-1
TGCAGCGGGATGGGGGGGCTGAACACTGAAGCTTTCTTT
CSGMGGLNTEAFF
>NA|TRBJ1-2|NA|TRBV4-3
TGCGCCAGCAGCCAAGATCTCGGGCAGGGCAACTATGGCTACACCTTC
CASSQDLGQGNYGYTF
>NA|TRBJ1-2|TRBD1|TRBV6-6
TGTGCCAGCAGCCGGACCGGACAGGGGGCAGGTGGCTACACCTTC
CASSRTGQGAGGYTF
>NA|TRBJ2-2|NA|TRBV19
TGTGCAACTATACTCAACGGAAACACCGGGGAGCTGTTTTTT
CATILNGNTGELFF
>once|TRBJ2-3|TRBD2|TRBV5-1
TGCGCCAGCAGCGCCACGACTAGCGGGGGGACAGATACGCAGTATTTT
CASSATTSGGTDTQYF
>NA|TRBJ1-2|TRBD1|TRBV5-1
TGCGCCAGCAACCCGGGACAGGGAGCTTTCTATGGCTACACCTTC
CASNPGQGAFYGYTF
>once|TRBJ2-3|TRBD2|TRBV19
TGTGCCAGTAGCCGGACTAGCGGGGGGGCAGATACGCAGTATTTT
CASSRTSGGADTQYF
>NA|TRBJ1-1|NA|TRBV4-2
TGTGCCAGCAGCCATGAGACAGAGAACACTGAAGCTTTCTTT
CASSHETENTEAFF
>NA|TRBJ1-5|TRBD1|TRBV30
TGTGCCTGGTCCCAGGGGGATCAGCCCCAGCATTTT
CAWSQGDQPQHF
>NA|TRBJ2-5|TRBD1|TRBV19
TGTGCCAGTAGTCCTTCGGACAGGGTAGGGGAGACCCAGTACTTC
CASSPSDRVGETQYF
>few|TRBJ2-7|TRBD1|TRBV5-1
TGCGCCAGCGGAGCCGACAGGGATAGCGAGCAGTACTTC
CASGADRDSEQYF
>few|TRBJ1-2|TRBD1|TRBV28
TGTGCCAGCAGTGCATCGACAGGGAACTATGGCTACACCTTC
CASSASTGNYGYTF